The entry below gives a single TCR beta chain sequence along with its context. This entry comes from a study of blood T cell repertoires in COVID-19. The CDR3 loop spans 15 amino acids. Trimming left V 3 bases short and J 4 bases short, with 15 bases between. Germline V gene sequence: CDR1 MDHEN, CDR2 SYDVKM. TCRdb's copy holds only in-frame clones and misses some; the assay was immunoSEQ multiplex PCR. The table lists more than 75,000 clones, 88% of them singletons. The rearrangement uses TRBV28 and TRBJ1-1; D is ambiguous. Sequenced input: peripheral blood. The sequence came from a woman of 80 years or more with active COVID-19. This CDR3 is CASSLRRGTRTEAFF. The CDR3 nucleotides read TGTGCCAGCAGTTTGAGGCGGGGTACGCGCACTGAAGCTTTCTTT.